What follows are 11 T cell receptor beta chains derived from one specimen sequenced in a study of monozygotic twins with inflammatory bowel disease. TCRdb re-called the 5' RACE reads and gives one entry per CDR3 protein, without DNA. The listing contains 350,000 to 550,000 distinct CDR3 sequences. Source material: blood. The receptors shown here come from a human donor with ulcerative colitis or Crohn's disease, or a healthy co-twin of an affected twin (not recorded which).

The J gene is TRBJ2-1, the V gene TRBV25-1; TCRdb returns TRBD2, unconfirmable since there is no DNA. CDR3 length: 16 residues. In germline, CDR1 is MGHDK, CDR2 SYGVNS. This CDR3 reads CASSGGLARGPSVQFF.

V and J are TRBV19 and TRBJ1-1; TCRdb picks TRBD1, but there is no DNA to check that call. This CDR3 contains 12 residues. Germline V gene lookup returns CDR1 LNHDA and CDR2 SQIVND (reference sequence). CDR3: CASSRQGTEAFF.

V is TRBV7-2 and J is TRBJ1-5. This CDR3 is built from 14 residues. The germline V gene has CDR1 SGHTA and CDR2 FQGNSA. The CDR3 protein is CASSFGIGDQPQHF.

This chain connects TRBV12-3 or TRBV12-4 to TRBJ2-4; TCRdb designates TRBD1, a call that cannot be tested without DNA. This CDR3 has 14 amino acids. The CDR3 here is CASSFRYSGDIQYF.

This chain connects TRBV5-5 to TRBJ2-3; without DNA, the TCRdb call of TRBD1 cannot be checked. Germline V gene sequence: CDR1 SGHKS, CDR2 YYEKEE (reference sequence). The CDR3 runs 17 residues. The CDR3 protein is CASSLLPGTGGTDTQYF.

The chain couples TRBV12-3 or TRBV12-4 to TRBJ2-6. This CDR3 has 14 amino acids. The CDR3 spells CASSLAAGANVLTF.

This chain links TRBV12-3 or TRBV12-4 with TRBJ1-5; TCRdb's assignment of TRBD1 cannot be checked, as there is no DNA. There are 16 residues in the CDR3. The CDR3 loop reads CASSSDGTGRSQPQHF.

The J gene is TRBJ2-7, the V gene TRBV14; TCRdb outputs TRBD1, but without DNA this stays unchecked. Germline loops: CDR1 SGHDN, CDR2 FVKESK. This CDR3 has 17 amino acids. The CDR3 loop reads CASSQGFRSNSRYEQYF. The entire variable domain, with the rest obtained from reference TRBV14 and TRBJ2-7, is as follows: EAGVTQFPSHSVIEKGQTVTLRCDPISGHDNLYWYRRVMGKEIKFLLHFVKESKQDESGMPNNRFLAERTGGTYSTLKVQPAELEDSGVYFCASSQGFRSNSRYEQYFGPGTRLTVT.

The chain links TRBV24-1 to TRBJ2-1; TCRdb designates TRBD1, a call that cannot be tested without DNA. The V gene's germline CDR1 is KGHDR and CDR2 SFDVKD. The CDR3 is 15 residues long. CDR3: CATSPGGSAYNEQFF.

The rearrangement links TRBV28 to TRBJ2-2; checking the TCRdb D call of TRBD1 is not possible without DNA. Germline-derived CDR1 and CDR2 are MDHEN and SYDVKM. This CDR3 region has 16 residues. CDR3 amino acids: CASSRLQGRGTGELFF.

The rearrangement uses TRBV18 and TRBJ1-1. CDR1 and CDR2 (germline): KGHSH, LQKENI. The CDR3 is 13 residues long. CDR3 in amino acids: CASSPSVNTEAFF.